This paragraph reports one T cell receptor (beta chain). Other nucleotide sequences in the sample specify the same CDR3. In the source study's methods: Using reference gene primer amplification, nucleated cell counts were estimated. The data were produced by immunoSEQ multiplex PCR, yet TCRdb's version contains in-frame clones alone and is incomplete. The V and J calls and clone size come from that table; D and trimming were worked out from the DNA. The table records about 140,000 clones, around nine tenths of them present only once. This sample is drawn from a study of blood T cell repertoires in COVID-19. Study context: The origin of the acute and convalescent COVID-19 samples was the United States, Italy and Spain. Sources were T cells, B-cell-depleted T cells, or PBMCs; the material itself was cDNA or gDNA.

The clonotype comes from a human donor in a cohort sampled during active COVID-19. The sample was peripheral blood.

The CDR3 coding sequence is TGTGCCAGCAGCTCCCGAGGACAGGGGGCCCTCGAGCAGTACTTC. It yields the protein CASSSRGQGALEQYF. V is TRBV5-6 and J is TRBJ2-7, with TRBD1 matching over 11 bases. Losses at the gene ends were 3 bases for V and 6 bases for J; bases not matched to a gene: 8. The CDR3 runs 15 residues. The germline gives CDR1 SGHDT, CDR2 YYEEEE.